Following are 30 T cell receptor beta chains from one sample sequenced in a study of blood T cell repertoires in COVID-19. Method: immunoSEQ multiplex PCR; TCRdb's copy keeps in-frame clones and lacks some. Of 350,000 or so clones detected, around 85% appear once; the ten largest clones hold about 4.2%. Specimen: PBMCs or T cells enriched from blood (not recorded which). These receptors were taken from a woman between 35 and 50 years old with acute COVID-19.

V is TRBV7-8 and J is TRBJ2-5, with D maybe TRBD2 (5 bases). V was clipped by 4 bases and J by 5 bases, with 20 bases between them. Germline V gene data show CDR1 as SGHVS and CDR2 as FQNEAQ. The CDR3 loop spans 16 amino acids. The CDR3 DNA reads as TGTGCCAGCAGCTCACTTAGCCGGGGATTTGGGGAGACCCAGTACTTC. Encoded protein: CASSSLSRGFGETQYF.

The V and J genes are TRBV19 and TRBJ2-7; TRBD1 agrees at 9 bases. The CDR3 consists of 14 residues. Germline CDR1 is LNHDA and CDR2 is SQIVND (reference sequence). Unmatched junction bases numbered 8, after V lost 5 bases and J lost 6 bases. Written as DNA, the CDR3 is TGTGCCAGTAGTCAGGGACAGGGAGCTAGCGAGCAGTACTTC. Residues: CASSQGQGASEQYF.

J is TRBJ2-2 and V is TRBV6-5; D not resolved. V shed 5 bases and J shed 5 bases, with 12 bases lying between them. Looked up from germline, CDR1 is MNHEY and CDR2 is SVGAGI. The CDR3 runs 14 residues. The DNA of the CDR3 is TGTGCCAGCAGTCCTTTGCAGTCTACCGGGGAGCTGTTTTTT. This sequence encodes CASSPLQSTGELFF.

This clone was recorded only once. The rearrangement joins TRBV9 to TRBJ2-1; 7 bases are shared with TRBD1. The germline V gene has CDR1 SGDLS and CDR2 YYNGEE. The CDR3 sequence is 16 residues long. V gave up 0 bases and J gave up 5 bases; unmatched junction bases: 8. The CDR3 reads CASSVGIQGKNNEQFF. Here the CDR3 DNA reads TGTGCCAGCAGCGTAGGGATACAGGGGAAGAACAATGAGCAGTTCTTC.

The chain combines TRBV7-2 with TRBJ1-2; 9 bases line up with TRBD1. After removal of 0 bases from V and 4 bases from J, the junction contained 6 bases not matched to a gene. Germline CDR1 reads SGHTA; CDR2 reads FQGNSA. The CDR3 is 16 amino acids. This CDR3 reads CASSLALGQGLYGYTF. In nucleotides, the CDR3 is TGTGCCAGCAGCTTAGCGCTGGGACAGGGCCTCTATGGCTACACCTTC.

The J gene is TRBJ2-2, the V gene TRBV9, with TRBD1 matching 8 bases. Germline CDR1 SGDLS, CDR2 YYNGEE. With 4 bases clipped from V and 4 bases from J, the junction kept 9 bases outside the gene matches. CDR3 size: 16 residues. The CDR3 loop reads CASSPRQGMGTGELFF. The CDR3 DNA sequence: TGTGCCAGCAGCCCTCGACAGGGGATGGGCACCGGGGAGCTGTTTTTT.

This chain uses TRBV10-3 with TRBJ2-7; 9 bases fit TRBD1. There are 14 residues in the CDR3. From germline, CDR1 is ENHRY and CDR2 SYGVKD. Trimming removed 5 bases from V and 4 bases from J; junction bases left unmatched: 6. The CDR3 nucleotides are TGTGCCATCAGTCCCAAGACAGGGGGATACGAGCAGTACTTC. As protein: CAISPKTGGYEQYF.

The rearrangement joins TRBV9 to TRBJ2-7; D remains unclear. The CDR3 is made up of 14 amino acids. Germline CDR1 is SGDLS and CDR2 is YYNGEE. Trimming shortened V by 0 bases and J by 2 bases, and 9 bases separated the two germline ends. The CDR3, as DNA: TGTGCCAGCAGCGTAGCTCACGGTACCTACGAGCAGTACTTC. It is translated as CASSVAHGTYEQYF.

This chain links TRBV7-9 with TRBJ1-2, with 7 bases aligning to TRBD1. The junction had 19 bases not matched to a gene; V was cut back by 5 bases and J by 1 base. Germline assignment: CDR1 SEHNR and CDR2 FQNEAQ (reference sequence). The CDR3 length is 19 residues. The CDR3 bases are TGTGCCAGCAGCAGACGAGGGACAGAAGAAGCCCTAAGTAACTATGGCTACACCTTC. Residues: CASSRRGTEEALSNYGYTF. The full variable domain, its missing parts supplied by reference TRBV7-9 and TRBJ1-2, is DTGVSQNPRHKITKRGQNVTFRCDPISEHNRLYWYRQTLGQGPEFLTYFQNEAQLEKSRLLSDRFSAERPKGSFSTLEIQRTEQGDSAMYLCASSRRGTEEALSNYGYTFGSGTRLTVV.

The V gene is TRBV28, the J gene TRBJ2-7; the D gene is possibly TRBD1 (5 bases). The CDR3 covers 12 residues. Germline CDR1 MDHEN, CDR2 SYDVKM. Deletions cut 6 bases from V and 6 bases from J, with 12 bases between. The CDR3 sequence is CASSWGGGEQYF. For the CDR3, the DNA is TGTGCCAGCAGCTGGGGCGGCGGCGAGCAGTACTTC.

V gene TRBV10-3 combines with J gene TRBJ1-2; D unclear. V dropped 0 bases and J dropped 5 bases, with 19 bases sitting between them. CDR1 ENHRY and CDR2 SYGVKD come from the germline V gene. This CDR3 has 17 amino acids. CDR3 DNA: TGTGCCATCAGTGAGTCCCTCGTGAAGGAGTTTGCTTATGGCTACACCTTC. Protein product: CAISESLVKEFAYGYTF.

The chain employs TRBV18 and TRBJ2-7; 8 nucleotides line up with TRBD2. CDR1 is KGHSH, CDR2 LQKENI, per germline. V dropped 2 bases and J dropped 3; count of bases not matched to a gene: 6. The CDR3 is 15 residues long. The CDR3 region has the DNA TGTGCCAGCTCACCAGGAGCTAGCGGGCTCTACGAGCAGTACTTC. It encodes CASSPGASGLYEQYF.

The chain links TRBV2 to TRBJ1-5; no firm D call. The germline V and J ends were trimmed by 0 bases and 4 bases, with 7 bases remaining between them. The germline V gene has CDR1 SNHLY and CDR2 FYNNEI. The CDR3 loop spans 14 amino acids. The CDR3: CASSEAAGNQPQHF. The CDR3, as DNA: TGTGCCAGCAGTGAAGCGGCGGGGAATCAGCCCCAGCATTTT.

A few counts support this clone. The V and J genes are TRBV18 and TRBJ2-5; no reliable D call. The V gene's germline CDR1 is KGHSH and CDR2 LQKENI. This CDR3 spans 12 amino acids. V was trimmed by 6 bases and J by 5 bases, leaving 10 bases between them. CDR3 bases: TGTGCCAGCTCGTCTTTTCCGGAGACCCAGTACTTC. This encodes CASSSFPETQYF.

This chain links TRBV9 with TRBJ2-5; 9 bases align to TRBD2. Unmatched junction bases numbered 9, after V lost 3 bases and J lost 3 bases. The CDR3 loop spans 16 amino acids. The germline gives CDR1 SGDLS, CDR2 YYNGEE. This chain's CDR3 is CASSAQAGGIKETQYF. CDR3 nucleotide sequence: TGTGCCAGCAGCGCACAAGCGGGGGGAATTAAAGAGACCCAGTACTTC.

J is TRBJ1-2 and V is TRBV21-1; the D call of TRBD1 is as the table states it, not checked on the DNA. TRBV21-1 counts as a pseudogene. This CDR3 has 14 amino acids. In DNA, the CDR3 is TGTGCCAGCAGATATTCAGGGCAGGGGGTCGGCTACACCTTC. It is translated as CASRYSGQGVGYTF.

This chain uses TRBV3-1 (or the pseudogene TRBV3-2) with TRBJ2-7; 8 bases map to TRBD2. Germline trimming cut 4 bases from V and 0 bases from J; bases unmatched to any gene: 5. Germline loops: CDR1 LGHDT, CDR2 YNNKEL (reference sequence). This CDR3 contains 15 residues. This CDR3 reads CASSPTSGSSYEQYF. In DNA, the CDR3 is TGTGCCAGCAGCCCAACTAGCGGAAGCTCCTACGAGCAGTACTTC.

This chain uses TRBV28 with TRBJ1-4; D ambiguous. Per the germline V gene, CDR1 is MDHEN and CDR2 is SYDVKM. Deletions cut 6 bases from V and 8 bases from J, with 16 bases between. CDR3 length equals 14 residues. DNA of the CDR3: TGTGCCAGCAGAAACAGACGGGCGGGAGAAAAACTGTTTTTT. Translated: CASRNRRAGEKLFF.

The chain is built from TRBV4-3 and TRBJ1-5; perhaps TRBD1 as D (5 bases). The ends were cut back, 0 bases at V and 5 bases at J, with 11 bases in the middle. The germline CDR1 and CDR2 sequences are LGHNA and YSLEER. The CDR3 is made up of 15 amino acids. The CDR3: CASSQEWGTDQPQHF. In DNA, the CDR3 is TGCGCCAGCAGCCAAGAGTGGGGGACTGATCAGCCCCAGCATTTT.

The V call is TRBV6-2 or TRBV6-3, the J call TRBJ2-7, with D perhaps matching TRBD2 (6 bases). Germline assignment: CDR1 MNHEY and CDR2 SVGEGT. The CDR3 spans 16 residues. V gave up 5 bases and J gave up 0 bases, with 17 bases separating them. The CDR3 DNA sequence: TGTGCCAGCAGTCCCCCCGAGCGGAGGGTCTCCTACGAGCAGTACTTC. Translating gives CASSPPERRVSYEQYF.

In this sample, this clone turned up a few times. Other DNA sequences from this sample encode an identical CDR3 as well. The rearrangement uses TRBV18 and TRBJ1-1, with TRBD1 identical over 7 bases. This CDR3 has 14 residues. J was trimmed by 4 bases and V by 3 bases; bases with no gene match: 5. Germline lookup yields CDR1 KGHSH and CDR2 LQKENI. The CDR3 loop is CASSPGQGGTEAFF. Written as DNA, the CDR3 is TGTGCCAGCTCACCGGGGCAGGGGGGCACTGAAGCTTTCTTT. Using reference TRBV18 and TRBJ1-1 for the parts outside the CDR3, the full variable domain is NAGVMQNPRHLVRRRGQEARLRCSPMKGHSHVYWYRQLPEEGLKFMVYLQKENIIDESGMPKERFSAEFPKEGPSILRIQQVVRGDSAAYFCASSPGQGGTEAFFGQGTRLTVV.

Of note for this clone: Other DNA sequences of this sample code for an identical CDR3. The chain links TRBV3-1 (or the pseudogene TRBV3-2) to TRBJ2-7, with D hard to call. Germline V gene data show CDR1 as LGHDT and CDR2 as YNNKEL (reference sequence). This CDR3 is built from 14 residues. V lost 1 base to trimming and J lost 0 bases, with 7 bases between them. The CDR3 reads CASSQGLSSYEQYF. The DNA for the CDR3 is TGTGCCAGCAGCCAAGGACTGTCCTCCTACGAGCAGTACTTC.

The chain recombines TRBV6-5 with TRBJ1-4, with 7 nucleotides matching TRBD1. The germline CDR1 and CDR2 sequences are MNHEY and SVGAGI. The CDR3 is made up of 14 amino acids. V shed 2 bases and J 7 bases; nucleotides not matched to a gene: 4. The CDR3, as DNA: TGTGCCAGCAGTTACAGGGGGCGCGGTGAAAAACTGTTTTTT. Protein sequence: CASSYRGRGEKLFF.

The chain recombines TRBV27 with TRBJ1-1; no clear D. Trimming took off 2 bases at V and 5 bases at J, with 9 bases between the two ends. The CDR3 has 13 amino acids. CDR1 is MNHEY, CDR2 SMNVEV, per germline (reference sequence). The CDR3 DNA sequence: TGTGCCAGCAGTTTAAGGCGGGAGACTGAAGCTTTCTTT. It is translated as CASSLRRETEAFF.

This chain links TRBV4-3 with TRBJ2-7; 7 bases line up with TRBD1. V lost 0 bases and J lost 5; bases outside the gene matches: 13. Germline V gives CDR1 LGHNA, CDR2 YSLEER. This CDR3 has 17 amino acids. The CDR3 region is CASSQDLAGKGAHEQYF. CDR3 bases: TGCGCCAGCAGCCAAGATCTTGCGGGTAAGGGGGCCCACGAGCAGTACTTC.

The rearrangement links TRBV9 to TRBJ2-1, with 9 nucleotides matching TRBD1. The germline V gene encodes CDR1 SGDLS and CDR2 YYNGEE. The CDR3 contains 15 residues. V lost 4 bases to trimming and J lost 3 bases; unmatched junction nucleotides: 5. CDR3 amino acids: CASSIGQGIYNEQFF. In DNA, the CDR3 is TGTGCCAGCAGCATCGGACAGGGGATCTACAATGAGCAGTTCTTC.

The chain employs TRBV7-6 and TRBJ1-1, with TRBD1 as a possible D gene (5 bases). V was pared by 2 bases and J by 5 bases, with 9 bases between. The length of the CDR3 is 13 residues. Germline V CDR1 and CDR2: SGHVS, FNYEAQ. The CDR3 DNA reads TGTGCCAGCAGCTTAAGGGGAGGGACTGAAGCTTTCTTT. Its protein product is CASSLRGGTEAFF. The full variable domain, with the rest looked up from reference TRBV7-6 and TRBJ1-1, is GAGVSQSPRYKVTKRGQDVALRCDPISGHVSLYWYRQALGQGPEFLTYFNYEAQQDKSGLPNDRFSAERPEGSISTLTIQRTEQRDSAMYRCASSLRGGTEAFFGQGTRLTVV.

This clone was observed a single time. The V and J genes are TRBV2 and TRBJ1-1, with D tentatively TRBD1 (6 bases). This CDR3 region has 14 residues. CDR1 is SNHLY, CDR2 FYNNEI, per germline. V was pared by 7 bases and J by 6 bases, with 18 bases between. The CDR3 here is CASNPTGLGAEAFF. The CDR3 coding sequence is TGTGCCAGCAACCCGACAGGCCTGGGAGCTGAAGCTTTCTTT.

The rearrangement uses TRBV6-2 or TRBV6-3 and TRBJ1-1; TRBD1 aligns across 7 bases. V lost 2 bases, J lost 3 bases, and 9 bases stayed unmatched. The CDR3 runs 16 residues. Germline loops: CDR1 MNHEY, CDR2 SVGEGT. The CDR3 DNA reads as TGTGCCAGCAGTTACCTCACAGGGGAATTGGACACTGAAGCTTTCTTT. As protein: CASSYLTGELDTEAFF.

The CDR3, as DNA: TGTGCCAGCAGTACGAAACAAAATTCACCCCTCCACTTT. This gives the protein CASSTKQNSPLHF. J is TRBJ1-6 and V is TRBV12-3 or TRBV12-4; D is undetermined. Between the trimmed V and J ends, which lost 5 bases and 7 bases, there was a span of 9 bases. The CDR3 sequence is 13 residues long.